A selection of T cell receptor beta chains follows, all from one sample in a study of cytomegalovirus exposure and HLA in healthy donors. TCRdb's copy holds only in-frame clones and misses some; the assay was immunoSEQ multiplex PCR. Of more than 150,000 clones in the sample, approximately 81% were seen once. What was sequenced was PBMCs. The receptors here all came from a boy aged 10-17 years in good health and CMV-seronegative. The conserved cysteine and the conserved F or W are not part of the CDR3 here. Fields, in order: V gene, CDR3 protein.

>TRBV4-2
ASSQVPGLPPASGNIQY
>TRBV6-1
ASTYGGSGYT
>TRBV29-1
SVLGQGVATNYGYT
>TRBV27
ASSLALGGGGTEAF
>TRBV9
ASSAQGSPTEAF
>TRBV7-2
ASSLRGGDAR
>TRBV9
ASSGQGAKYEQY
>TRBV5-6
ASSLGHLAEAF
>TRBV23-1
ASNPGSHNEQF
>TRBV19
ASSINARGRGTDTQY
>TRBV7-9
ASSLLAQPHNEQF
>TRBV5-1
ASSLAGNTQY
>TRBV5-1
ASSSGTPNTEAF
>TRBV27
ASSRDRGGETQY
>TRBV19
ATPTGRPGELF
>TRBV7-2
ASSRDRNQPQH
>TRBV9
ASSPEGVELAGPGETQY